These 15 T cell receptor beta chains share one sample of origin, sequenced in a study of cytomegalovirus exposure and HLA in healthy donors. PCR amplification relied on 60 Vbeta primers (plus 13 Jbeta primers). Clones were read by immunoSEQ multiplex PCR, and TCRdb kept only the in-frame ones, dropping some. The sample holds roughly 150,000 clones, 76% seen once. The sequenced material came from PBMCs. The source of these receptors is a man aged 40-50 years in good health and CMV-seronegative.

The rearrangement links TRBV5-1 to TRBJ1-1; 8 positions match TRBD1. CDR3 length: 14 amino acids. CDR1 SGHRS and CDR2 YFSETQ come from the germline V gene. With 4 bases clipped from V and 11 bases from J, the junction kept 13 bases outside the gene matches. The CDR3 loop reads CASSPGTGGARAFF. CDR3 DNA: TGCGCCAGCAGCCCCGGGACAGGAGGAGCCAGGGCTTTCTTT. The full variable domain, its missing parts supplied by reference TRBV5-1 and TRBJ1-1, is KAGVTQTPRYLIKTRGQQVTLSCSPISGHRSVSWYQQTPGQGLQFLFEYFSETQRNKGNFPGRFSGRQFSNSRSEMNVSTLELGDSALYLCASSPGTGGARAFFGQGTRLTVV.

The sample holds one count of this clone. J is TRBJ2-1 and V is TRBV11-3; 9 bases fit TRBD2. Germline V gene lookup returns CDR1 SGHNT and CDR2 YENEEA. Trimming took 5 bases from V and 8 from J; bases not matched to a gene: 4. This CDR3 has 13 residues. The CDR3 sequence is CASSETSGYEQFF. In nucleotides, the CDR3 is TGTGCCAGCAGCGAGACTAGCGGCTATGAGCAGTTCTTC.

This clone was counted a single time. The V and J genes are TRBV6-1 and TRBJ2-7, with TRBD1 matching 9 bases. Per germline, CDR1 MNHNS and CDR2 SASEGT. V lost 2 bases and J lost 2; bases outside the gene matches: 4. This CDR3 has 15 residues. The CDR3 sequence is CASSELDRGPYEQYF. CDR3 DNA sequence: TGTGCCAGCAGTGAATTGGACAGGGGCCCCTACGAGCAGTACTTC.

The V and J genes are TRBV28 and TRBJ2-7; TRBD1 might be the D (5 bases). V lost 5 bases and J 7 bases, leaving 18 bases between the germline ends. The CDR3 has 14 residues. Per germline, CDR1 MDHEN and CDR2 SYDVKM. This CDR3 is CASSPPAGSLEQYF. The CDR3 nucleotides are TGTGCCAGCAGTCCACCAGCAGGGTCCCTGGAGCAGTACTTC.

This clone was detected only once. The chain recombines TRBV7-9 with TRBJ2-3; a weak D match, TRBD2 (6 bases). The CDR3 spans 16 residues. Germline V gives CDR1 SEHNR, CDR2 FQNEAQ (reference sequence). V lost 6 bases, J lost 4 bases, and 20 bases lay in between. The chain's CDR3 is CASRMTGGGPPDTQYF. DNA for the CDR3: TGTGCCAGCAGAATGACGGGCGGAGGGCCGCCAGATACGCAGTATTTT.

V gene TRBV2 combines with J gene TRBJ2-3; 14 positions match TRBD2. The CDR3 has 16 residues. J was trimmed by 6 bases and V by 5 bases; bases with no gene match: 7. CDR1 is SNHLY, CDR2 FYNNEI, per germline. CDR3 nucleotides: TGTGCCAGCAGTCCCGGGACTAGCGGGAGTGGGGATACGCAGTATTTT. Protein sequence: CASSPGTSGSGDTQYF.

This rearrangement joins TRBV9 to TRBJ2-7; D is perhaps TRBD1 (5 bases). V lost 4 bases, J lost 1 base, and 12 bases lay in between. Germline V gene lookup returns CDR1 SGDLS and CDR2 YYNGEE. This CDR3 is built from 14 residues. The CDR3 is CASSPTTVSYEQYF. The CDR3 coding sequence is TGTGCCAGCAGCCCGACGACAGTATCCTACGAGCAGTACTTC.

This clone occurred many times. The V and J genes are TRBV4-1 and TRBJ1-1, with D perhaps matching TRBD1 (5 bases). The CDR3 is 16 residues long. In germline, CDR1 is MGHRA, CDR2 YSYEKL. Trimming cost V 5 bases and J 0 bases, with 16 bases left between them. The CDR3 DNA follows: TGCGCCAGCAGCTCGGGGCAGGGAGGGATGAACACTGAAGCTTTCTTT. Its translation: CASSSGQGGMNTEAFF.

The V gene is TRBV6-4, the J gene TRBJ1-2, with TRBD1 matching over 8 bases. CDR3 length equals 15 residues. V lost 3 bases and J lost 4; bases outside the gene matches: 7. CDR1 and CDR2 from the germline V gene are MRHNA and SNTAGT. CDR3 sequence reads: CASSETGQGFYGYTF. For the CDR3, the DNA is TGTGCCAGCAGTGAAACAGGACAGGGCTTCTATGGCTACACCTTC.

The rearrangement uses TRBV5-1 and TRBJ2-3; D call uncertain. The CDR3 extends over 12 amino acids. V lost 6 bases and J 2 bases, leaving 7 bases between the germline ends. Germline-derived CDR1 and CDR2 are SGHRS and YFSETQ. The CDR3 here is CASTPNTDTQYF. In DNA form, the CDR3 reads TGCGCCAGCACCCCTAACACAGATACGCAGTATTTT.

The genes are TRBV6-5 and TRBJ1-1; D is perhaps TRBD1 (6 bases). Per the germline V gene, CDR1 is MNHEY and CDR2 is SVGAGI. CDR3 size: 14 residues. V was shortened by 7 bases and J by 3 bases, with 15 bases between the two germline ends. The CDR3 sequence is CASKDRYRDTEAFF. The CDR3 DNA reads TGTGCCAGCAAAGACAGGTATCGGGACACTGAAGCTTTCTTT.

The CDR3: CASSIESTSGEQFF. DNA of the CDR3: TGTGCCAGTAGTATAGAGAGCACCTCGGGGGAGCAGTTCTTC. This chain connects TRBV19 to TRBJ2-1; D is perhaps TRBD2 (5 bases). V gave up 0 bases and J gave up 10 bases, with 13 bases separating them. Germline V gene sequence: CDR1 LNHDA, CDR2 SQIVND (reference sequence). The CDR3 loop spans 14 amino acids.

J is TRBJ2-2 and V is TRBV11-3; tentatively, D is TRBD2 (5 bases). Germline CDR1 is SGHNT and CDR2 is YENEEA. Trimming removed 1 base at V and 4 bases at J, with 7 bases between. This CDR3 comprises 14 residues. The CDR3 region is CASSLVEGTGELFF. The DNA for the CDR3 is TGTGCCAGCAGCTTAGTTGAGGGCACCGGGGAGCTGTTTTTT.

The rearrangement uses TRBV4-3 and TRBJ2-3, with D tentatively TRBD2 (6 bases). Between the trimmed V and J ends, which lost 0 bases and 2 bases, there was a span of 15 bases. CDR1 LGHNA and CDR2 YSLEER come from the germline V gene. This CDR3 spans 17 amino acids. CDR3 protein: CASSQEVGRGNTDTQYF. CDR3 nucleotide sequence: TGCGCCAGCAGCCAAGAGGTGGGGCGGGGCAACACAGATACGCAGTATTTT.

This clone was detected only once. J is TRBJ1-3 and V is TRBV7-3; TRBD1 is a possible D gene (6 bases). Trimming cost V 2 bases and J 0 bases, with 8 bases left between them. Germline loops: CDR1 SGHTA, CDR2 FQGTGA. The CDR3 sequence is 15 residues long. The CDR3 protein is CASSLEGGSGNTIYF. The CDR3 DNA sequence: TGTGCCAGCAGCTTAGAAGGGGGCTCTGGAAACACCATATATTTT.